The rows below give T cell receptor beta chains drawn from one sample of a study of control samples from healthy donors and cancer patients. The protocol was immunoSEQ multiplex PCR, while the TCRdb copy is restricted to in-frame clones and leaves out a portion. The sample has some 71,000 clones, around nine tenths seen once; the top ten hold 15% to 20%. Sequences were obtained from PBMCs. The receptor set was obtained from a man between 60 and 70 years old with lung cancer. Both conserved end residues are part of each CDR3. D genes are given only for firm matches. The listing skips clone size in some rows; elsewhere it reads once, few, many or a size class.

V	J	size	D	DNA	CDR3
TRBV25-1	TRBJ2-3	-	-	TGTGCCAGCAGTGCGGGGTTTCGGAGAGATACGCAGTATTTT	CASSAGFRRDTQYF
TRBV25-1	TRBJ2-1	-	-	TGTGCCAGCAGTGAATTAGGACAGAATTCCTACAATGAGCAGTTCTTC	CASSELGQNSYNEQFF
TRBV5-1	TRBJ1-5	once	TRBD1	TGCGCCAGCAGCTTGGGTACAGGGGGGAGCAATCAGCCCCAGCATTTT	CASSLGTGGSNQPQHF
TRBV29-1	TRBJ2-3	once	-	TGCAGCGGAAGGGTAGGGGGCACAGATACGCAGTATTTT	CSGRVGGTDTQYF
TRBV14	TRBJ2-1	-	-	TGTGCCAGCAGCCAAGGGGAAGGGGGGTCCTACAATGAGCAGTTCTTC	CASSQGEGGSYNEQFF
TRBV5-6	TRBJ1-5	once	-	TGTGCCAGCAGCTTTACAGGATCTTATAGCAATCAGCCCCAGCATTTT	CASSFTGSYSNQPQHF
TRBV9	TRBJ1-2	-	-	TGTGCCAGCAGCGTTTTGGGCTCCTATGGCTACACCTTC	CASSVLGSYGYTF
TRBV5-1	TRBJ2-1	once	TRBD2	TGCGCCAGCAGCCGTAGCGGGGGGTCATACAATGAGCAGTTCTTC	CASSRSGGSYNEQFF
TRBV9	TRBJ2-5	-	TRBD2	TGTGCCAGCAGTCGAGGACCGGGACTAGCGGGGGGGCGAGAGACCCAGTACTTC	CASSRGPGLAGGRETQYF
TRBV7-2	TRBJ1-3	-	TRBD1	TGTGCCAGCAGCGTCAGGACAGGGCAAGGAAACACCATATATTTT	CASSVRTGQGNTIYF
TRBV18	TRBJ2-7	few	-	TGTGCCAGCTCACCACAAGGGGGTTACGAGCAGTACTTC	CASSPQGGYEQYF
TRBV14	TRBJ2-7	-	TRBD2	TGTGCCAGCAGCCAAGCGCGGGGTAGCGGGGGCTCTTACGAGCAGTACTTC	CASSQARGSGGSYEQYF
TRBV30	TRBJ1-2	once	-	TGTGCCTGGAGTGTAAACGCTAACTATGGCTACACCTTC	CAWSVNANYGYTF
TRBV10-3	TRBJ2-1	-	TRBD1	TGTGCCATCAGTGATCTACAGGGGGATGAGCAGTTCTTC	CAISDLQGDEQFF
TRBV9	TRBJ2-1	-	TRBD1	TGTGCCAGCAGCGTAGGACAGGGAAACAATGAGCAGTTCTTC	CASSVGQGNNEQFF
TRBV7-2	TRBJ1-4	-	TRBD1	TGTGCCAGCAGCTTGACAGGGATTGGAGAAAAACTGTTTTTT	CASSLTGIGEKLFF
TRBV12-5	TRBJ2-3	-	-	TGTGCTAGTGAACGAGGTCTTTCTAGCACAGATACGCAGTATTTT	CASERGLSSTDTQYF
TRBV9	TRBJ2-3	-	-	TGTGCCAGCAGCCCTTTGAGGGGCTTGTATTTT	CASSPLRGLYF
TRBV6-5	TRBJ2-2	-	-	TGTGCCAGCATACGAGGACTGAACACCGGGGAGCTGTTTTTT	CASIRGLNTGELFF
TRBV6-6	TRBJ1-5	-	TRBD1	TGTGCCAGCAGTTACCCGGGACAGGGTCATCAGCCCCAGCATTTT	CASSYPGQGHQPQHF
TRBV6-5	TRBJ1-5	-	-	TGTGCCAGCAGTTATAGCTGGGGCGATAGCAATCAGCCCCAGCATTTT	CASSYSWGDSNQPQHF
TRBV9	TRBJ2-6	-	TRBD1	TGTGCCAGCAGCGTCCAGACAGGGGGCCTTCAACGGGCCAACGTCCTGACTTTC	CASSVQTGGLQRANVLTF
TRBV6-6	TRBJ2-1	-	-	TGTGCCAGCAGTTACTCGATACAGAGTAACAATGAGCAGTTCTTC	CASSYSIQSNNEQFF
TRBV4-2	TRBJ1-5	-	-	TGTGCCAGCAGCCAACTCAGGGTTGGGAATCAGCCCCAGCATTTT	CASSQLRVGNQPQHF
TRBV27	TRBJ1-1	-	TRBD1	TGTGCCAGCAATTCCGACAGGGGGAACACTGAAGCTTTCTTT	CASNSDRGNTEAFF
TRBV2	TRBJ2-3	-	TRBD1	TGTGCCAGGAAAGCCCGACAGGGGGGGACCACAGATACGCAGTATTTT	CARKARQGGTTDTQYF
TRBV10-1	TRBJ1-3	few	TRBD1	TGCGCCGTACGTATGACAGGGGTCCATTGCGTGTACTCTGGAAACACCATATATTTT	CAVRMTGVHCVYSGNTIYF
TRBV6-5	TRBJ2-6	-	-	TGTGCCAGCAGACCCATGAGGACTGGGGCCAACGTCCTGACTTTC	CASRPMRTGANVLTF